This TCR beta chain stems from a study of CD8 T cells in Susac syndrome. Negative isolation yielded CD8+ and CD4+ T cells; FACS enriched TEMRA cells. RNA, at about 0.5 to 1 ug, was reverse transcribed with random hexamers. One entry per CDR3 protein results from TCRdb running MiXCR on the immunoSEQ multiplex PCR reads. In the table there are about 76,000 distinct CDR3 sequences, roughly 92% of which are singletons. The CDR3 covers 15 residues. V was shortened by 5 bases and J by 7 bases, with 18 bases between the two germline ends. Germline V gives CDR1 SGHVS, CDR2 FNYEAQ. This TCR derives from a human donor with Susac syndrome. Sequenced input: CD8+ T cells from PBMCs. V gene TRBV7-6 combines with J gene TRBJ2-1; TRBD2 might be the D (6 bases). The CDR3 loop is CASSLGREVLNEQFF. The CDR3 DNA reads TGTGCCAGCAGCCTGGGCAGGGAGGTTCTGAATGAGCAGTTCTTC. Variable domain in full (rest from reference TRBV7-6 and TRBJ2-1): GAGVSQSPRYKVTKRGQDVALRCDPISGHVSLYWYRQALGQGPEFLTYFNYEAQQDKSGLPNDRFSAERPEGSISTLTIQRTEQRDSAMYRCASSLGREVLNEQFFGPGTRLTVL.